This TCR beta chain was captured by sequencing in a study of T cells in Graves' hyperthyroidism and ophthalmopathy. V was trimmed by 4 bases and J by 6 bases, leaving 17 bases between them. The CDR3 is made up of 14 amino acids. Germline V lookup: CDR1 SGHRS, CDR2 YFSETQ. This clonotype was detected ten times or more. RNA transcripts served as the template for amplifying TCR beta CDR3 regions. The study used the HTBI primer set for a first-round RT-PCR of the TCR CDR3. TCRdb itself ran the multiplex PCR reads through MiXCR, one entry per CDR3 protein. The sample has about 53,000 distinct CDR3 sequences; roughly 49% are singletons.

The sequencing input was blood. V gene TRBV5-1 combines with J gene TRBJ2-7; no reliable D call. The receptor comes from a woman in her twenties or thirties with Graves' ophthalmopathy. CDR3 protein: CASSLSPESLEQYF. CDR3 nucleotide sequence: TGCGCCAGCAGCCTTAGCCCCGAGTCCCTCGAGCAGTACTTC.